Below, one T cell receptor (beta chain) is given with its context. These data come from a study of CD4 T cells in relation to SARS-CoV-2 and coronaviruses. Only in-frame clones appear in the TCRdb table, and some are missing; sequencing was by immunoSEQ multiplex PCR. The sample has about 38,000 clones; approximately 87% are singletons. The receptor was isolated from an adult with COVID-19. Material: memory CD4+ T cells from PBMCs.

The CDR3 coding sequence is TGTGCCAGCCGTCAGGGGATCTACGAGCAGTACTTC. Protein: CASRQGIYEQYF. This rearrangement joins TRBV28 to TRBJ2-7, with D possibly being TRBD1 (6 bases). Deletions cut 8 bases from V and 3 bases from J, with 11 bases between. The germline gives CDR1 MDHEN, CDR2 SYDVKM. The CDR3 is made up of 12 amino acids.